This T cell receptor beta chain was captured by sequencing in a study of blood T cell repertoires in COVID-19. CDR3 size: 12 residues. V was shortened by 3 bases and J by 6 bases, with 7 bases between the two germline ends. The V gene's germline CDR1 is LGHDT and CDR2 YNNKEL (reference sequence). Produced via immunoSEQ multiplex PCR; TCRdb's table is partial and in-frame only. The table shows under 300,000 clones, with over 80% occurring only once. This TCR was recovered from a woman aged 40 to 50 who had recovered from COVID-19. V usage is TRBV3-1 (or the pseudogene TRBV3-2) and J usage is TRBJ2-3; D perhaps matches TRBD2 (5 bases). The sample taken for sequencing was peripheral blood. The CDR3 here is CASSQGSDTQYF. CDR3 nucleotide sequence: TGTGCCAGCAGCCAGGGGAGCGATACGCAGTATTTT.